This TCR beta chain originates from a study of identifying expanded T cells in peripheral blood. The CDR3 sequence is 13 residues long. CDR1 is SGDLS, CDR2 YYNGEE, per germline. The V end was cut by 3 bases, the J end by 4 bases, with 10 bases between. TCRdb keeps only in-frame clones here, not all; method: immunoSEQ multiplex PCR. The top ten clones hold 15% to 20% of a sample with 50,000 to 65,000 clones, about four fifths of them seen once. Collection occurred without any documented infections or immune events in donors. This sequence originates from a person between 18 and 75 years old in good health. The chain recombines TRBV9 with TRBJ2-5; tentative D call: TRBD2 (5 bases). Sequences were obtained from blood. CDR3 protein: CASSAQRGETQYF. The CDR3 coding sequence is TGTGCCAGCAGCGCTCAACGGGGAGAGACCCAGTACTTC.